This T cell receptor (beta chain) was found in a study of cytomegalovirus exposure and HLA in healthy donors. Whole-study results and caveats: Most of the TCR beta V segments (in an earlier analysis) were productive either about 90% or about 30% of the time. In a later analysis, across HLA loci, associated TCR counts were highest for DRB1, lowest for HLA-C. Later on, a genetic analysis was performed. It linked a missense variant in DCLRE1C with V- and J-gene trimming of TCR beta.

The CDR3 runs to 14 residues. The V end was cut by 0 bases, the J end by 7 bases, with 13 bases between. Germline V gives CDR1 SGDLS, CDR2 YYNGEE. Primers included in the PCR were 60 Vbeta and 13 Jbeta primers. Clones were read by immunoSEQ multiplex PCR, and TCRdb kept only the in-frame ones, dropping some. The top ten hold around 6.3% of the sample, which has over 65,000 clones, approximately 75% seen once. To note about this clone: Its matching antigen is unknown.

This clonotype originated in a human donor in good health. The rearrangement links TRBV9 to TRBJ1-2; no clear D gene. Specimen: PBMCs. In DNA, the CDR3 is TGTGCCAGCAGCGTAGGGGCAGGAGGGCTTGGCTACACCTTC. Its protein is CASSVGAGGLGYTF.